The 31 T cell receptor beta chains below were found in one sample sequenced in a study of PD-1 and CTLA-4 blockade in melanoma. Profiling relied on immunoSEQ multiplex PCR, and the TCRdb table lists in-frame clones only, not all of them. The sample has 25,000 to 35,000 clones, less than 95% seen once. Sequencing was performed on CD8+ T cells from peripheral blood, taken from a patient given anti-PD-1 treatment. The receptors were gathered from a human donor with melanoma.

CDR3 loop: CAISDPEDYGYTF. CDR3 coding DNA: TGTGCCATCAGTGATCCGGAGGACTATGGCTACACCTTC. J is TRBJ1-2 and V is TRBV10-3, with no clear D. Germline V gene sequence: CDR1 ENHRY, CDR2 SYGVKD. The V end was cut by 3 bases, the J end by 3 bases, with 8 bases between. This CDR3 has 13 amino acids.

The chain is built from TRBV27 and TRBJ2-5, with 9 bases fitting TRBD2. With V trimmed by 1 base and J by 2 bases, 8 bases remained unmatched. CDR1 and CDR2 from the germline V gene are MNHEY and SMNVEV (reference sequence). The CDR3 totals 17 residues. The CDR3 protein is CASSLFYSGSPQETQYF. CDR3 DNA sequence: TGTGCCAGCAGTTTATTTTATAGCGGGAGCCCACAAGAGACCCAGTACTTC.

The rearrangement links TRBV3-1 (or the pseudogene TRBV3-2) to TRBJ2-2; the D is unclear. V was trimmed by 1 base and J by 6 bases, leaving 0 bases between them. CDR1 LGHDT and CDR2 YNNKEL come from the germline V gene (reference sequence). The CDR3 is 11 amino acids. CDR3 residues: CASSQAGELFF. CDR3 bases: TGTGCCAGCAGCCAAGCCGGGGAGCTGTTTTTT.

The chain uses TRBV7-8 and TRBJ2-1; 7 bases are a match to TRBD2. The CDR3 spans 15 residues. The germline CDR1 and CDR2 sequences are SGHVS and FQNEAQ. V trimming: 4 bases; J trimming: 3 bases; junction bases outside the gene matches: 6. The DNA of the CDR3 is TGTGCCAGCAGCTCATATTCTAGCGGCTACAATGAGCAGTTCTTC. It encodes CASSSYSSGYNEQFF.

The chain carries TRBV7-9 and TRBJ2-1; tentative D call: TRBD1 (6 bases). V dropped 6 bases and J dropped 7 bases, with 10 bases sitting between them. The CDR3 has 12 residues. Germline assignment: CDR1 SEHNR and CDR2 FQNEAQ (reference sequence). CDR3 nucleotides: TGTGCCAGCAGTTCACAGGGAAATGAGCAGTTCTTC. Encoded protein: CASSSQGNEQFF.

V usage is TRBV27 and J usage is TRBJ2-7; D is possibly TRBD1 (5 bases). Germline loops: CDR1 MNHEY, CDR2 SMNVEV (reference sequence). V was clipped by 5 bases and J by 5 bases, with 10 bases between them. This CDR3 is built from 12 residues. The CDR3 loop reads CASSPQGDEQYF. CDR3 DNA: TGTGCCAGCAGTCCACAAGGGGACGAGCAGTACTTC.

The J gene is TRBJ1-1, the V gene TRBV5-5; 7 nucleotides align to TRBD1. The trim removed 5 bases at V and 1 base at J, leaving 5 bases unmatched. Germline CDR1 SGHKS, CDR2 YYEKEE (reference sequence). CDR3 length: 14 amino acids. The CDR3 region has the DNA TGTGCCAGCAGGCCGGGGACAGAGAACACTGAAGCTTTCTTT. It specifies CASRPGTENTEAFF.

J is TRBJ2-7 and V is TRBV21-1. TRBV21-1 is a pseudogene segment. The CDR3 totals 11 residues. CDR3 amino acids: CASRWEPEQYF. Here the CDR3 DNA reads TGTGCCAGCCGCTGGGAACCCGAGCAGTACTTC.

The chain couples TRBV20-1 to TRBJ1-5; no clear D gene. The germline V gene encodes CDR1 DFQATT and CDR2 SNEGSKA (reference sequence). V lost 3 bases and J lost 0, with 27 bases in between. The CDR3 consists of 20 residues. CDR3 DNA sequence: TGCAGTGCTAGTCTCCCATCCCCGGGGTTCGGGATATATAGCAATCAGCCCCAGCATTTT. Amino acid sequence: CSASLPSPGFGIYSNQPQHF.

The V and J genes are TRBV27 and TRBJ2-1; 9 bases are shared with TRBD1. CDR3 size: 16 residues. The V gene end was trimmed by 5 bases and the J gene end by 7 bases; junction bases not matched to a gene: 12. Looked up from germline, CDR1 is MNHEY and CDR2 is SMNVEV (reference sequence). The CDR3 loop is CASSPAPGQGVNEQFF. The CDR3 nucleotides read TGTGCCAGCAGTCCTGCACCGGGACAGGGAGTAAATGAGCAGTTCTTC.

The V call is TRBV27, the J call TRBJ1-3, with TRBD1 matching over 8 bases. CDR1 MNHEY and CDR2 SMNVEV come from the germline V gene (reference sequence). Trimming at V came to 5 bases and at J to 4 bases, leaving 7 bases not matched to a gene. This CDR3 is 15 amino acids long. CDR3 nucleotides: TGTGCCAGCAGTGTCAACAGGGGGTTAGGAAACACCATATATTTT. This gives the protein CASSVNRGLGNTIYF.

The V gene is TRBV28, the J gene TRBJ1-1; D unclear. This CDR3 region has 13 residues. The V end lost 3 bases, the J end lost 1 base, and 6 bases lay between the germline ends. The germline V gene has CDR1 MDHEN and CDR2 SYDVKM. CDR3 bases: TGTGCCAGCAGTTTTACCGAGAACACTGAAGCTTTCTTT. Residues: CASSFTENTEAFF.

Here the CDR3 DNA reads TGCGCCAGCAGCACAAACGTTGGGGCAGATGGCTACACCTTC. Residues: CASSTNVGADGYTF. The chain employs TRBV5-1 and TRBJ1-2, with D possibly being TRBD1 (5 bases). The length of the CDR3 is 14 residues. Per germline, CDR1 SGHRS and CDR2 YFSETQ. Trimming removed 4 bases from V and 6 bases from J, with 16 bases in between. The entire variable domain, with the rest obtained from reference TRBV5-1 and TRBJ1-2, is as follows: KAGVTQTPRYLIKTRGQQVTLSCSPISGHRSVSWYQQTPGQGLQFLFEYFSETQRNKGNFPGRFSGRQFSNSRSEMNVSTLELGDSALYLCASSTNVGADGYTFGSGTRLTVV.

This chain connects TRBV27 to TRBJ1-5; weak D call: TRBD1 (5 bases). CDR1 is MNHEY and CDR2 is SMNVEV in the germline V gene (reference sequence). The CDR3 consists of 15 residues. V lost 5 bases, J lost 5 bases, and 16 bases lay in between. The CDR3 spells CASSLLGGGDQPQHF. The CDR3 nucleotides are TGTGCCAGCAGTCTACTGGGGGGGGGAGATCAGCCCCAGCATTTT.

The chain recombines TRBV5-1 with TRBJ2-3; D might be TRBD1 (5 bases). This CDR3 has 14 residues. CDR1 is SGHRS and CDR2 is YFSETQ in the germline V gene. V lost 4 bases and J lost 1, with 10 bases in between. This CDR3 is CASSALRGTDTQYF. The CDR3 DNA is TGCGCCAGCAGCGCCCTCAGGGGCACAGATACGCAGTATTTT.

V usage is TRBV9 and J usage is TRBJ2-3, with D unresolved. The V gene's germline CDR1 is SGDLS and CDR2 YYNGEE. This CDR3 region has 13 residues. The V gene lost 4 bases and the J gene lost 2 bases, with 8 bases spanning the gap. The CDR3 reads CASSSDPTDTQYF. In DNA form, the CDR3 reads TGTGCCAGCAGCTCGGACCCCACAGATACGCAGTATTTT. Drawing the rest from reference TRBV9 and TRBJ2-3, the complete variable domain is DSGVTQTPKHLITATGQRVTLRCSPRSGDLSVYWYQQSLDQGLQFLIQYYNGEERAKGNILERFSAQQFPDLHSELNLSSLELGDSALYFCASSSDPTDTQYFGPGTRLTVL.

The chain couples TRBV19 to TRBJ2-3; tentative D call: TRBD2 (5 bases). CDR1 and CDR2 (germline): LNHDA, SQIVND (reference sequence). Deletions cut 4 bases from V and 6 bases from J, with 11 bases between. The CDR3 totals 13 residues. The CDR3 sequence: CASSTRARDTQYF. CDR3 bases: TGTGCCAGTAGTACGCGGGCTAGGGATACGCAGTATTTT.

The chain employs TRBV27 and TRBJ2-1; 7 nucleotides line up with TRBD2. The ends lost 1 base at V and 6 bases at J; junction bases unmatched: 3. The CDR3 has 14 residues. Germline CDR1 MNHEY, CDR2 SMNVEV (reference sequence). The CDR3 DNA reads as TGTGCCAGCAGTTTATTTCCTAGCGGCAATGAGCAGTTCTTC. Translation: CASSLFPSGNEQFF.

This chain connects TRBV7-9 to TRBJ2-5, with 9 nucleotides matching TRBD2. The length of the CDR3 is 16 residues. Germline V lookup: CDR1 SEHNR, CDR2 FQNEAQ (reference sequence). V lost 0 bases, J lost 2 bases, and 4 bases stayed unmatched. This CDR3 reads CASSLALAGLQETQYF. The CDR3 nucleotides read TGTGCCAGCAGCTTAGCGCTAGCGGGGTTGCAAGAGACCCAGTACTTC.

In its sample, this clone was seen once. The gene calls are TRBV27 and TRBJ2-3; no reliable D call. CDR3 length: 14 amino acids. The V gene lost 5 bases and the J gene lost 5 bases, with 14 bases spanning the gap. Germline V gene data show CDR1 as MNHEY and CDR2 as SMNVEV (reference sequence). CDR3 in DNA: TGTGCCAGCAGTCCCACGGAGCTGATAGATACGCAGTATTTT. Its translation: CASSPTELIDTQYF.

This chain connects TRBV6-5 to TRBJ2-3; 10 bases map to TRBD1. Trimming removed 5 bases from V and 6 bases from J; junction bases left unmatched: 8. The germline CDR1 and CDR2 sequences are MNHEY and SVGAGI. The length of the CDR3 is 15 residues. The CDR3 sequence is CASSTKTGGVDTQYF. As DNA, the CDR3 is TGTGCCAGCAGTACAAAGACAGGGGGCGTGGATACGCAGTATTTT.

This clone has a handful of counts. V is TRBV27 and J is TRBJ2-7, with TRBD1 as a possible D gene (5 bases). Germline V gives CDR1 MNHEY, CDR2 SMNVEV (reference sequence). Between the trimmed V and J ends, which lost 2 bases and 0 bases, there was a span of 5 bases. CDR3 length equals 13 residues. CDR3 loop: CASSLDSSYEQYF. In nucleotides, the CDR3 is TGTGCCAGCAGTTTAGACAGCTCCTACGAGCAGTACTTC.

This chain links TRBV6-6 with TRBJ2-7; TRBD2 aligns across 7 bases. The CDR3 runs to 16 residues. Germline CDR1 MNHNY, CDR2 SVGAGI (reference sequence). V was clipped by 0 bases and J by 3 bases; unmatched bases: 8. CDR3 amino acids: CASSYSPSGALYEQYF. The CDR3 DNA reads TGTGCCAGCAGTTACTCTCCCAGCGGGGCCCTCTACGAGCAGTACTTC.

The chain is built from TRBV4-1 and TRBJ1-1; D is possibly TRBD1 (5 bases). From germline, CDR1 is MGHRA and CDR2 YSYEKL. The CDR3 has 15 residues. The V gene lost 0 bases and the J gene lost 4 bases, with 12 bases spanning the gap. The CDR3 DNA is TGCGCCAGCAGCCAAGATCACGGGGGAGGCACTGAAGCTTTCTTT. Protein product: CASSQDHGGGTEAFF.

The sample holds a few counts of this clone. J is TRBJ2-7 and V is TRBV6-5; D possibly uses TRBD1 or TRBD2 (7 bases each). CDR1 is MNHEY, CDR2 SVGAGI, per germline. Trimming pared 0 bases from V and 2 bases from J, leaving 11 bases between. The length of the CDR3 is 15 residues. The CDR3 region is CASSYSSGGAYEQYF. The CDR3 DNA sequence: TGTGCCAGCAGTTACTCCTCAGGGGGGGCCTACGAGCAGTACTTC.

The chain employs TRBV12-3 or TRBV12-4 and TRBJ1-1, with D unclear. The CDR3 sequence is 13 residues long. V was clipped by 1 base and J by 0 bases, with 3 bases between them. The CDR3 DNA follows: TGTGCCAGCAGTTTAGGGGTGAACACTGAAGCTTTCTTT. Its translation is CASSLGVNTEAFF.

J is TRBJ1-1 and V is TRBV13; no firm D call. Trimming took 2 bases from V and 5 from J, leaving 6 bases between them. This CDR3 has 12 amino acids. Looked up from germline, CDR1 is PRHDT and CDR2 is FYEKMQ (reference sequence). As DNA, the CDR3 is TGTGCCAGCAGCTTATCTGGGACTGAAGCTTTCTTT. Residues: CASSLSGTEAFF.

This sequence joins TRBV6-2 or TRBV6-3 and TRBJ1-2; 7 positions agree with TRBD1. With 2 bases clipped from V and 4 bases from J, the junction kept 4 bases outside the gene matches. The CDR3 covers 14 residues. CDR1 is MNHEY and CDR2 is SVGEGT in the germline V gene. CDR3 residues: CASSYPGQSYGYTF. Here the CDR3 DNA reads TGTGCCAGCAGTTACCCGGGACAGAGCTATGGCTACACCTTC.

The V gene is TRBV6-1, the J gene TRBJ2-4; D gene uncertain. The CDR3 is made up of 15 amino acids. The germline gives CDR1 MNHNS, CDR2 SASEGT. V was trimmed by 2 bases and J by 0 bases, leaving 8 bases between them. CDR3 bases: TGTGCCAGCAGTGAAACGGTGTTAGCCAAAAACATTCAGTACTTC. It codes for CASSETVLAKNIQYF.

In DNA, the CDR3 is TGTGCCAGCAGTTTATTCGAGACAGGGCCTTACTACGAGCAGTACTTC. Encoded protein: CASSLFETGPYYEQYF. The chain couples TRBV28 to TRBJ2-7, with 7 bases fitting TRBD1. The V gene's germline CDR1 is MDHEN and CDR2 SYDVKM. The trim removed 1 base at V and 3 bases at J, leaving 9 bases unmatched. The CDR3 loop spans 16 amino acids.

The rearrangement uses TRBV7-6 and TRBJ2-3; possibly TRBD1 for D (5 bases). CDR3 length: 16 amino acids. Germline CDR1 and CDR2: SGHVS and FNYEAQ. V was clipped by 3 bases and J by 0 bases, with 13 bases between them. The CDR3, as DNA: TGTGCCAGCAGCTTCCTGACAGAGACGAGCACAGATACGCAGTATTTT. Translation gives CASSFLTETSTDTQYF.